These 4 T cell receptor beta chains share one sample of origin, sequenced in a study of blood T cells in healthy people across ages. The authors ran a second PCR of about 7 to 12 cycles using a sample-barcoded 5' primer and a J-beta primer mix. Each CDR3 protein is one row after TCRdb ran MiXCR on the 5' RACE reads. The top ten hold 13% of the sample, which has about 670,000 distinct CDR3 sequences, 45% to 60% seen once. The material sequenced was blood. These receptors were collected from a woman of 80 years or more in good health.

This clonotype was detected a few times. The J gene is TRBJ1-1, the V gene TRBV5-1; 7 nucleotides align to TRBD1. Germline V gene lookup returns CDR1 SGHRS and CDR2 YFSETQ. The junction had 5 bases not matched to a gene; V was cut back by 3 bases and J by 3 bases. This CDR3 contains 14 residues. This CDR3 is CASSSGQKDTEAFF. CDR3 sequence (DNA): TGCGCCAGCAGCTCGGGACAGAAGGACACTGAAGCTTTCTTT.

This chain joins TRBV6-1 and TRBJ2-1, with TRBD2 matching over 8 bases. With V trimmed by 2 bases and J by 6 bases, 9 bases remained unmatched. CDR1 and CDR2 from the germline V gene are MNHNS and SASEGT. The CDR3 sequence is 16 residues long. The CDR3 DNA reads as TGTGCCAGCAGTGAAAGAAAGCGGGGGTTGGGCAATGAGCAGTTCTTC. Protein sequence: CASSERKRGLGNEQFF.

In DNA, the CDR3 is TGTGCCAGCAGCTTAACGGGACAGGGGGTGACCTACGAGCAGTACTTC. This encodes CASSLTGQGVTYEQYF. The rearrangement uses TRBV7-9 and TRBJ2-7; 11 positions agree with TRBD1. V shed 2 bases and J 2 bases; nucleotides not matched to a gene: 5. CDR1 and CDR2 (germline): SEHNR, FQNEAQ (reference sequence). This CDR3 region has 16 residues.

This chain connects TRBV25-1 to TRBJ1-4; no clear D. Germline V CDR1 and CDR2: MGHDK, SYGVNS. The CDR3 has 12 amino acids. V lost 4 bases, J lost 4 bases, and 4 bases lay in between. CDR3 region: CASSVVNEKLFF. In nucleotides, the CDR3 is TGTGCCAGCAGTGTAGTTAATGAAAAACTGTTTTTT. Full variable domain (missing parts from reference TRBV25-1 and TRBJ1-4): EADIYQTPRYLVIGTGKKITLECSQTMGHDKMYWYQQDPGMELHLIHYSYGVNSTEKGDLSSESTVSRIRTEHFPLTLESARPSHTSQYLCASSVVNEKLFFGSGTQLSVL.